The source of this TCR beta chain is a study of blood T cell repertoires in COVID-19. Study context: Samples of COVID-19 (acute and convalescent) were obtained from the United States, Italy and Spain.

Some clones are missing from TCRdb's copy, which holds only in-frame ones; the method was immunoSEQ multiplex PCR. The sample contains 300,000 to 350,000 clones, 89% of which appear only once. Participants came from about 23 US areas, aged about 18 to 89 years. Participant reports of clinical history set cohort assignment. The material sequenced was PBMCs or T cells enriched from blood (not recorded which). The TCR comes from a woman in her 30s who had recovered from COVID-19.

The CDR3 DNA is TGTGCCTGGAGTAGGGGTCCAGACATTCAGTACTTC. Encoded protein: CAWSRGPDIQYF. The chain uses TRBV30 and TRBJ2-4; possibly TRBD1 for D (5 bases). This CDR3 comprises 12 residues. Germline V gene lookup returns CDR1 GTSNPN and CDR2 SVGIG (reference sequence). The V end was cut by 2 bases, the J end by 8 bases, with 10 bases between. The full variable domain, rest sourced from reference TRBV30 and TRBJ2-4, is SQTIHQWPATLVQPVGSPLSLECTVEGTSNPNLYWYRQAAGRGLQLLFYSVGIGQISSEVPQNLSASRPQDRQFILSSKKLLLSDSGFYLCAWSRGPDIQYFGAGTRLSVL.